Listed below are T cell receptor beta chains from one sample, sequenced in a study of tumor-infiltrating lymphocytes in primary liver carcinoma. TCRdb ran MiXCR on the multiplex PCR reads and lists one entry per CDR3 protein. The data show 300,000 to 400,000 distinct CDR3 sequences, approximately 60% seen once. The sequencing sample was made of peripheral blood. The receptors shown here come from a man in his forties with primary liver carcinoma and hepatitis B virus infection. CDR3s include the opening cysteine and the closing phenylalanine or tryptophan. Fields, in order: clone size, V gene, J gene, D gene, CDR3 DNA, CDR3 protein. The D gene is left open where the match is weak. Size is stated for part of the rows, as once, few or many counts, or as a class when the clone is expanded.

abundance: .; v_gene: TRBV12-3/TRBV12-4; j_gene: TRBJ2-5; d_gene: .; CDR3nt: TGTGACAGCAGTTTTAGAGGCGAGACCCAGTACTTC; CDR3aa: CDSSFRGETQYF
abundance: .; v_gene: TRBV12-3/TRBV12-4; j_gene: TRBJ1-3; d_gene: .; CDR3nt: TGTGCCAGCTGGACGGCGGGGGCAGTAAACACCATATATTTT; CDR3aa: CASWTAGAVNTIYF
abundance: few; v_gene: TRBV13; j_gene: TRBJ2-5; d_gene: .; CDR3nt: TGTGCCAGCAGCTTAGAAGAGACTCGGTACTTC; CDR3aa: CASSLEETRYF
abundance: many; v_gene: TRBV6-2/TRBV6-3; j_gene: TRBJ1-5; d_gene: TRBD1; CDR3nt: TGTGCCAGCAGCCAACAGGGGACCCAGCCCCAGCATTTT; CDR3aa: CASSQQGTQPQHF
abundance: .; v_gene: TRBV5-4; j_gene: TRBJ2-1; d_gene: TRBD2; CDR3nt: TGTGCCAGCAGCTTGGGGTCTAGCGGGAGCAATAATGAGCAGTTCTTC; CDR3aa: CASSLGSSGSNNEQFF
abundance: .; v_gene: TRBV7-9; j_gene: TRBJ2-5; d_gene: TRBD2; CDR3nt: TGTGCCAGCAGCTCGCGACTAGCGGGAGTAGAGACCCAGTACTTC; CDR3aa: CASSSRLAGVETQYF
abundance: .; v_gene: TRBV30; j_gene: TRBJ2-7; d_gene: .; CDR3nt: TGTGCCTGGAGGGAAGCCTACGAGCAGTACTTC; CDR3aa: CAWREAYEQYF
abundance: .; v_gene: TRBV12-3/TRBV12-4; j_gene: TRBJ1-5; d_gene: .; CDR3nt: TGTGCCAGCAGCCTATGGGGGGGCAATCAGCCCCAGCATTTT; CDR3aa: CASSLWGGNQPQHF
abundance: .; v_gene: TRBV4-2; j_gene: TRBJ2-5; d_gene: TRBD2; CDR3nt: TGTGCCAGCAGCCAAGAAGGGAGGGCGGAAGAGACCCAGTACTTC; CDR3aa: CASSQEGRAEETQYF
abundance: .; v_gene: TRBV5-4; j_gene: TRBJ2-5; d_gene: .; CDR3nt: TGTGCCAGCAGCTTGAGGGGGTGGGGGGCGGTCCAAGGGACCCAGTACTTC; CDR3aa: CASSLRGWGAVQGTQYF
abundance: .; v_gene: TRBV5-1; j_gene: TRBJ1-4; d_gene: .; CDR3nt: TGCGCCAGCAGCACCAGATCAGGGATGCGTGAAAAACTGTTTTTT; CDR3aa: CASSTRSGMREKLFF
abundance: many; v_gene: TRBV4-1; j_gene: TRBJ2-5; d_gene: .; CDR3nt: TGCGCCAGCAGCCAAGTTGGTCGAGAGACCCAGTACTTC; CDR3aa: CASSQVGRETQYF
abundance: many; v_gene: TRBV4-3; j_gene: TRBJ2-2; d_gene: .; CDR3nt: TGCGCCAGCAGCCAAGATGCTAGCGTACACACCGGGGAGCTGTTTTTT; CDR3aa: CASSQDASVHTGELFF
abundance: many; v_gene: TRBV4-2; j_gene: TRBJ1-1; d_gene: .; CDR3nt: TGTGCCAGCAGCCAAGTTGAGGGTTTCGGCGCTGAAGCTTTCTTT; CDR3aa: CASSQVEGFGAEAFF
abundance: .; v_gene: TRBV29-1; j_gene: TRBJ2-7; d_gene: .; CDR3nt: TGCAGCGTTAAAGAGGGTGTTCGCGAGCAGTACTTC; CDR3aa: CSVKEGVREQYF
abundance: many; v_gene: TRBV4-1; j_gene: TRBJ2-2; d_gene: .; CDR3nt: TGCGCCAGCAGCCAAGATCTTCACAGAAAGTCGAACACCGGGGAGCTGTTTTTT; CDR3aa: CASSQDLHRKSNTGELFF
abundance: .; v_gene: TRBV6-6; j_gene: TRBJ2-2; d_gene: .; CDR3nt: TGTGCCAGCAGTCTGTGGTCAAGCGGTCACCGGGGAGCTGTTTTT; CDR3aa: CASSLWSSGHRGAVF
abundance: few; v_gene: TRBV4-1; j_gene: TRBJ2-1; d_gene: .; CDR3nt: TGCGCCAGCAGCCAAGATGGAGGTAACGAGCAGTTCTTC; CDR3aa: CASSQDGGNEQFF
abundance: .; v_gene: TRBV28; j_gene: TRBJ1-2; d_gene: TRBD1; CDR3nt: TGTGCCAGCAGCCGACAGGGGGTAGACGGCTACACCTTC; CDR3aa: CASSRQGVDGYTF
abundance: .; v_gene: TRBV7-9; j_gene: TRBJ2-5; d_gene: .; CDR3nt: TGTGCCAGCAGCTTGGGGGTAGAGACCCAGTACTTC; CDR3aa: CASSLGVETQYF
abundance: many; v_gene: TRBV29-1; j_gene: TRBJ1-1; d_gene: .; CDR3nt: TGCAGCGTTCCACACGGGCATGAAGCTTTCTTT; CDR3aa: CSVPHGHEAFF
abundance: few; v_gene: TRBV21-1; j_gene: TRBJ2-3; d_gene: .; CDR3nt: TGTGCCAGCAGTCCAAATCCGGGCCAGGCAGTAGATACGCAGTATTTT; CDR3aa: CASSPNPGQAVDTQYF
abundance: .; v_gene: TRBV5-4; j_gene: TRBJ2-5; d_gene: .; CDR3nt: TGTGACAGCAGCTTGAGTCAGGGAGCAGAGACCCAGTACTTC; CDR3aa: CDSSLSQGAETQYF
abundance: .; v_gene: TRBV11-3; j_gene: TRBJ2-2; d_gene: .; CDR3nt: TGTGCCAGCAGACAGACCGGGGGGCTGCTTTTT; CDR3aa: CASRQTGGLLF
abundance: once; v_gene: TRBV5-6; j_gene: TRBJ2-5; d_gene: TRBD2; CDR3nt: TGTGCCAGCAGCTTACTAGCGAACCAAGAGACCCAGTACTTC; CDR3aa: CASSLLANQETQYF
abundance: .; v_gene: TRBV11-3; j_gene: TRBJ2-5; d_gene: .; CDR3nt: TGTACCAGCAGCCCCCCAAGGCAGGGGCGAGAGACCCAGTACTTC; CDR3aa: CTSSPPRQGRETQYF
abundance: .; v_gene: TRBV4-1; j_gene: TRBJ2-1; d_gene: .; CDR3nt: TGCACCAGCAGCCAAGAGATAAGCGACAATGAACAGTTCTTC; CDR3aa: CTSSQEISDNEQFF
abundance: .; v_gene: TRBV28; j_gene: TRBJ2-7; d_gene: TRBD2; CDR3nt: TGTGCCAGCAGCATATCTAGCGGGAGGGCTCAATTC; CDR3aa: CASSISSGRAQF
abundance: few; v_gene: TRBV5-1; j_gene: TRBJ2-7; d_gene: .; CDR3nt: TGTGCCAGCAGTCCTCGGGGACACGAGCAGTACTTC; CDR3aa: CASSPRGHEQYF
abundance: .; v_gene: TRBV11-2; j_gene: TRBJ2-7; d_gene: .; CDR3nt: TGTGCCAGCAACTTAGGCGGACTTAGGTCCTACGAGCAGTACTTC; CDR3aa: CASNLGGLRSYEQYF
abundance: .; v_gene: TRBV6-5; j_gene: TRBJ2-1; d_gene: TRBD2; CDR3nt: TGTGCCAGCAGTTTCGGAGCGGGAGCATCCAATGAGCAGTTCTTC; CDR3aa: CASSFGAGASNEQFF
abundance: .; v_gene: TRBV30; j_gene: TRBJ1-1; d_gene: .; CDR3nt: TGTGCTTGGAGTAGGGTGGACGTCGTCACTGAAGCTTTCTTT; CDR3aa: CAWSRVDVVTEAFF
abundance: .; v_gene: TRBV7-8; j_gene: TRBJ2-3; d_gene: .; CDR3nt: TGTGCCAGGAGCCTCAATATTCCTTCCACAGATACGCAGTATTTT; CDR3aa: CARSLNIPSTDTQYF
abundance: medium-sized; v_gene: TRBV29-1; j_gene: TRBJ1-5; d_gene: TRBD1; CDR3nt: TGCAGCGTTGTCTCAGGGGGGGGTATCAATCAGCCCCAGCATTTT; CDR3aa: CSVVSGGGINQPQHF
abundance: .; v_gene: TRBV13; j_gene: TRBJ1-4; d_gene: .; CDR3nt: TGTGCCAGCAGCTTAGCGTCTATCCCCCGGGCAAATGAAAAACTGTTTTTT; CDR3aa: CASSLASIPRANEKLFF
abundance: few; v_gene: TRBV5-5; j_gene: TRBJ1-3; d_gene: TRBD1; CDR3nt: TGTGCCAGCAGCTTGGCCTTGACAGGGAACGGAAACACCATATATTTT; CDR3aa: CASSLALTGNGNTIYF
abundance: many; v_gene: TRBV6-2/TRBV6-3; j_gene: TRBJ1-4; d_gene: .; CDR3nt: TGTGCCAGCACCTCCGGGGAAAAACTGTTTTTT; CDR3aa: CASTSGEKLFF
abundance: .; v_gene: TRBV29-1; j_gene: TRBJ2-7; d_gene: .; CDR3nt: TGCGGCGTTGACGGGACGGACTACGAGCAGTACTTC; CDR3aa: CGVDGTDYEQYF
abundance: .; v_gene: TRBV6-2/TRBV6-3; j_gene: TRBJ1-1; d_gene: .; CDR3nt: TGTGCCAGTTCTTTCTGGATGGACACTGAAGCTTTCTTT; CDR3aa: CASSFWMDTEAFF
abundance: .; v_gene: TRBV5-1; j_gene: TRBJ1-1; d_gene: .; CDR3nt: TGCGCCAGCAGCAAGGAGGGGGATATGAACACTGAAGCCTTCTTT; CDR3aa: CASSKEGDMNTEAFF
abundance: many; v_gene: TRBV6-1; j_gene: TRBJ1-2; d_gene: .; CDR3nt: TGTGCCAGCAGTGAAGGTTCATCCTATGGCTACACCTTC; CDR3aa: CASSEGSSYGYTF
abundance: many; v_gene: TRBV6-6; j_gene: TRBJ2-3; d_gene: TRBD1; CDR3nt: TGTGCCAGCACCCGCCGGACAGGGAACACAGATACGCAGTATTTT; CDR3aa: CASTRRTGNTDTQYF
abundance: .; v_gene: TRBV6-5; j_gene: TRBJ2-3; d_gene: .; CDR3nt: TGTGCCAGCAGTTTGGCCGGAGACAGAGATACGCAGTATTTT; CDR3aa: CASSLAGDRDTQYF
abundance: many; v_gene: TRBV12-3/TRBV12-4; j_gene: TRBJ2-5; d_gene: TRBD2; CDR3nt: TGTGCCAGCAGTTTAGCGACTAGCGGCGATCAAGAGACCCAGTACTTC; CDR3aa: CASSLATSGDQETQYF
abundance: once; v_gene: TRBV28; j_gene: TRBJ1-5; d_gene: .; CDR3nt: TGTGCCGGCACCTTATCGGGAGCTCTCCGTCAGCCCCAGCATTTT; CDR3aa: CAGTLSGALRQPQHF
abundance: many; v_gene: TRBV6-5; j_gene: TRBJ2-7; d_gene: .; CDR3nt: TGTGCCAGCAGTAAGTCGGGCCTGAGGGGAAATAGCTACGAGCAGTACTTC; CDR3aa: CASSKSGLRGNSYEQYF
abundance: .; v_gene: TRBV29-1; j_gene: TRBJ1-1; d_gene: .; CDR3nt: TGCAGCGTGAGCCAAAGGGGTACTCAAACTTTCTTT; CDR3aa: CSVSQRGTQTFF
abundance: .; v_gene: TRBV7-8; j_gene: TRBJ2-7; d_gene: .; CDR3nt: TGTGCGAGCAGCTTAGCGTTTCAGGGCTACGAGCAGTACTTC; CDR3aa: CASSLAFQGYEQYF
abundance: few; v_gene: TRBV7-9; j_gene: TRBJ1-6; d_gene: .; CDR3nt: TGTGCCAGCAGCTTAGCGTCAAATTCACCCCTCCACTTT; CDR3aa: CASSLASNSPLHF
abundance: many; v_gene: TRBV6-6; j_gene: TRBJ1-1; d_gene: .; CDR3nt: TGTGCCAGCAGATTACCAGGGGAAGAGGCTGAAGCTTTCTTT; CDR3aa: CASRLPGEEAEAFF
abundance: many; v_gene: TRBV29-1; j_gene: TRBJ2-1; d_gene: TRBD2; CDR3nt: TGCAGCGTTGGGACTAGCGGAGACAATGAGCAGTTCTTC; CDR3aa: CSVGTSGDNEQFF
abundance: few; v_gene: TRBV5-1; j_gene: TRBJ2-2; d_gene: .; CDR3nt: TGCGCCAGCAGCGATTTCGGGGAGCTGTTTTTT; CDR3aa: CASSDFGELFF
abundance: .; v_gene: TRBV29-1; j_gene: TRBJ2-3; d_gene: .; CDR3nt: TGCAGCGTCGGCGGGGGACACGGTACAGGTACGCAGTACTTT; CDR3aa: CSVGGGHGTGTQYF
abundance: once; v_gene: TRBV10-3; j_gene: TRBJ2-7; d_gene: .; CDR3nt: TGTGCCATTAGGGGTGACAGGTCCGCCTACGAGCAGTACTTC; CDR3aa: CAIRGDRSAYEQYF
abundance: .; v_gene: TRBV18; j_gene: TRBJ2-5; d_gene: TRBD1; CDR3nt: TGTGCCAGCTCGGGACAGAAAGAGATCCAGTACTTC; CDR3aa: CASSGQKEIQYF
abundance: .; v_gene: TRBV11-1; j_gene: TRBJ2-1; d_gene: .; CDR3nt: TGTGCAAGCAGCTTAGGCTCAGCGGGCAATGAGCAGTTCTTC; CDR3aa: CASSLGSAGNEQFF
abundance: .; v_gene: TRBV5-1; j_gene: TRBJ2-1; d_gene: .; CDR3nt: TGCACCAGCAGCTTGCGGTCGTTAGGGGCTGTCAATGAGCAGTTCTTC; CDR3aa: CTSSLRSLGAVNEQFF
abundance: .; v_gene: TRBV2; j_gene: TRBJ2-1; d_gene: .; CDR3nt: TGTGCCAGCAGTGAAGGACAGTACAATGAGCAGTTCTTC; CDR3aa: CASSEGQYNEQFF
abundance: .; v_gene: TRBV6-2/TRBV6-3; j_gene: TRBJ2-3; d_gene: .; CDR3nt: TGTGTCAGCACCCGCGGAAGGACTGGCACAGATATGCAGTATTTT; CDR3aa: CVSTRGRTGTDMQYF